Presented here are 12 T cell receptor beta chains from one specimen sequenced in a study of blood T cell repertoires in COVID-19. The assay was immunoSEQ multiplex PCR, and TCRdb's table has in-frame clones only and misses some. The sample includes some 220,000 clones, about nine tenths of them seen just once. Sequenced sample: PBMCs or T cells enriched from blood (not recorded which). The receptors were sampled from a woman in her 30s who had recovered from COVID-19.

The chain has TRBV6-2 or TRBV6-3 and TRBJ2-5; 8 bases align to TRBD2. Germline V gene lookup returns CDR1 MNHEY and CDR2 SVGEGT. The junction had 6 bases not matched to a gene; V was cut back by 2 bases and J by 4 bases. This CDR3 has 15 amino acids. The CDR3 DNA reads as TGTGCCAGCAGTTACCGGGGGGGGGTCCGAGAGACCCAGTACTTC. Translated: CASSYRGGVRETQYF.

This chain connects TRBV5-6 to TRBJ1-2; D perhaps matches TRBD1 (6 bases). This CDR3 comprises 12 residues. Looked up from germline, CDR1 is SGHDT and CDR2 is YYEEEE. Deletions cut 4 bases from V and 7 bases from J, with 11 bases between. The CDR3 region is CASSPGDTGYTF. CDR3 in DNA: TGTGCCAGCAGCCCAGGGGACACTGGCTACACCTTC.

This rearrangement joins TRBV6-4 to TRBJ1-1; D may be TRBD1 (5 bases). Trimming took 6 bases from V and 2 from J, leaving 16 bases between them. CDR1 is MRHNA and CDR2 is SNTAGT in the germline V gene. CDR3 length: 15 amino acids. CDR3 bases: TGTGCCAGCAGCCTAGACAGCTCTTTTAACACTGAAGCTTTCTTT. Amino acid sequence: CASSLDSSFNTEAFF.

This clone showed up just once. The rearrangement links TRBV7-2 to TRBJ2-1; 11 bases fit TRBD2. The V and J ends lost 5 bases and 6 bases, in that order; junction bases with no gene match: 6. The V gene's germline CDR1 is SGHTA and CDR2 FQGNSA. The length of the CDR3 is 15 residues. The CDR3 loop is CASSVTSGGFNEQFF. In nucleotides, the CDR3 is TGTGCCAGCAGCGTTACTAGCGGGGGCTTCAATGAGCAGTTCTTC.

The J gene is TRBJ1-2, the V gene TRBV10-3; maybe TRBD1 (5 bases). Looked up from germline, CDR1 is ENHRY and CDR2 is SYGVKD. V was clipped by 4 bases and J by 4 bases, with 13 bases between them. The CDR3 spans 14 residues. Here the CDR3 DNA reads TGTGCCATCAGTGGGAGGGGTATGGGCTATGGCTACACCTTC. This encodes CAISGRGMGYGYTF.

The chain couples TRBV5-8 to TRBJ1-2; D not resolved. V lost 4 bases and J 3 bases, leaving 22 bases between the germline ends. This CDR3 contains 17 residues. Germline loops: CDR1 SGHTS, CDR2 YDEGEE. CDR3 region: CASSPPPRELWDYGYTF. CDR3 DNA sequence: TGTGCCAGCAGCCCACCTCCCCGGGAGCTATGGGACTATGGCTACACCTTC.

The chain has TRBV23-1 and TRBJ1-2, with 8 nucleotides matching TRBD1. TRBV23-1 is flagged as an ORF with uncertain function. Trimming cost V 0 bases and J 3 bases; bases outside gene matches: 12. The CDR3 has 18 amino acids. CDR3: CASSQSNFSGGEDYGYTF. CDR3 nucleotides: TGCGCCAGCAGTCAATCGAACTTTTCAGGGGGCGAAGACTATGGCTACACCTTC.

The sample holds a few counts of this clone. This rearrangement joins TRBV4-3 to TRBJ2-3, with 9 positions matching TRBD2. The CDR3 extends over 16 amino acids. Germline assignment: CDR1 LGHNA and CDR2 YSLEER. Trimming took 1 base from V and 4 from J; bases not matched to a gene: 6. CDR3 sequence reads: CASSQVGRGGSDTQYF. In nucleotides, the CDR3 is TGCGCCAGCAGCCAAGTGGGGCGGGGGGGCTCAGATACGCAGTATTTT.

The gene calls are TRBV19 and TRBJ1-3; D might be TRBD1 (6 bases). This CDR3 has 15 amino acids. V gave up 4 bases and J gave up 0 bases, with 10 bases separating them. Germline-derived CDR1 and CDR2 are LNHDA and SQIVND (reference sequence). The CDR3: CASSTLTGSGNTIYF. CDR3 sequence (DNA): TGTGCCAGTAGTACCCTGACAGGCTCTGGAAACACCATATATTTT.

V gene TRBV27 combines with J gene TRBJ1-3; possible D gene TRBD1, 5 bases. This CDR3 region has 17 residues. The germline gives CDR1 MNHEY, CDR2 SMNVEV (reference sequence). Trimming removed 4 bases from V and 4 bases from J, with 20 bases in between. CDR3 sequence reads: CASSSLGQGGFGNTIYF. The CDR3 DNA is TGTGCCAGCAGTTCCCTGGGGCAGGGAGGCTTCGGAAACACCATATATTTT.

The J gene is TRBJ1-1, the V gene TRBV10-2; TRBD1 might be the D (5 bases). Looked up from germline, CDR1 is WSHSY and CDR2 is SAAADI. Trimming removed 3 bases at V and 1 base at J, with 9 bases between. The CDR3 has 14 amino acids. CDR3 sequence reads: CASSDRVANTEAFF. The CDR3 coding sequence is TGCGCCAGCAGTGACAGGGTGGCGAACACTGAAGCTTTCTTT.

The V and J genes are TRBV3-1 (or the pseudogene TRBV3-2) and TRBJ1-5, with a possible D match to TRBD1 (5 bases). CDR1 and CDR2 (germline): LGHDT, YNNKEL (reference sequence). This CDR3 comprises 22 residues. Trimming left V 0 bases short and J 0 bases short, with 27 bases between. For the CDR3, the DNA is TGTGCCAGCAGCCAAGAAGGCCTTTCAGTGGGGGGATCGCGAGATAGCAATCAGCCCCAGCATTTT. It codes for CASSQEGLSVGGSRDSNQPQHF.